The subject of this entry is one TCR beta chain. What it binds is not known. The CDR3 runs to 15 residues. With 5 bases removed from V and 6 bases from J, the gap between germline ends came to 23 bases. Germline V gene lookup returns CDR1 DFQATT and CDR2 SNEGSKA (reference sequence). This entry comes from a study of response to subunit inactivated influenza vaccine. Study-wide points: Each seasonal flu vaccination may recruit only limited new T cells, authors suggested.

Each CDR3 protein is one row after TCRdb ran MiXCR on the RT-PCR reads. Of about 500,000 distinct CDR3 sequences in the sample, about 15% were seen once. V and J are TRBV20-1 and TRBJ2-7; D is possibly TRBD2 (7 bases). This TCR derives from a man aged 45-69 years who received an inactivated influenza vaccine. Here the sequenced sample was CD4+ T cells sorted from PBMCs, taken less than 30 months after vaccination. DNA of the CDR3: TGCAGTGCTCGGACCCTGGGGGGGCTCCTAGGCGAGCAGTACTTC. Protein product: CSARTLGGLLGEQYF.